Following are 19 T cell receptor beta chains from one sample sequenced in a study of blood T cell repertoires in COVID-19. Only in-frame clones appear in the TCRdb table, and some are missing; sequencing was by immunoSEQ multiplex PCR. This table has tens of thousands of clones, approximately 86% appearing once. The sample was peripheral blood. Receptors originate from a woman older than 75 with COVID-19, enrolled during active disease.

This clone was seen more than once but under ten times. Additional DNA sequences in this sample encode the identical CDR3. CDR3 sequence reads: CASSESRGYGYTF. The CDR3 DNA sequence: TGCGCCAGCAGTGAGTCAAGGGGTTATGGCTACACCTTC. The V gene is TRBV10-1, the J gene TRBJ1-2, with D perhaps TRBD1 (5 bases). The CDR3 has 13 residues. V lost 0 bases and J 5 bases, leaving 7 bases between the germline ends. Germline assignment: CDR1 WNHNN and CDR2 SYGVQD (reference sequence).

For the CDR3, the DNA is TGTGCCAGCCGACAGGGGGGGACGTACACTGAAGCTTTCTTT. It is translated as CASRQGGTYTEAFF. The chain links TRBV6-6 to TRBJ1-1; 9 bases line up with TRBD1. Germline-derived CDR1 and CDR2 are MNHNY and SVGAGI (reference sequence). The CDR3 spans 14 residues. Trimming removed 8 bases from V and 3 bases from J; junction bases left unmatched: 7.

The J gene is TRBJ1-5, the V gene TRBV30, with TRBD1 matching over 7 bases. CDR3 length equals 16 residues. Per germline, CDR1 GTSNPN and CDR2 SVGIG (reference sequence). The V and J ends lost 2 bases and 6 bases, in that order; junction bases with no gene match: 13. CDR3 sequence (DNA): TGTGCCTGGAGTCGACCGGACAGGAGAAGGTTTCAGCCCCAGCATTTT. This encodes CAWSRPDRRRFQPQHF.

This chain joins TRBV7-9 and TRBJ1-6; 7 nucleotides align to TRBD1. The germline gives CDR1 SEHNR, CDR2 FQNEAQ (reference sequence). This CDR3 comprises 15 residues. Trimming cost V 5 bases and J 7 bases; bases outside gene matches: 8. The CDR3: CASSPRGDRNSPLHF. In DNA, the CDR3 is TGTGCCAGCAGCCCCCGAGGGGACAGAAATTCACCCCTCCACTTT. Full variable domain (outside the CDR3, taken from reference TRBV7-9 and TRBJ1-6): DTGVSQNPRHKITKRGQNVTFRCDPISEHNRLYWYRQTLGQGPEFLTYFQNEAQLEKSRLLSDRFSAERPKGSFSTLEIQRTEQGDSAMYLCASSPRGDRNSPLHFGNGTRLTVT.

This chain links TRBV18 with TRBJ1-6; no reliable D call. V was shortened by 2 bases and J by 5 bases, with 7 bases between the two germline ends. Germline lookup yields CDR1 KGHSH and CDR2 LQKENI. CDR3 size: 14 residues. The CDR3 spells CASSPISDNSPLHF. The CDR3, as DNA: TGTGCCAGCTCACCAATTTCAGATAATTCACCCCTCCACTTT.

The V gene is TRBV7-2, the J gene TRBJ1-6; 10 positions match TRBD1. There are 14 residues in the CDR3. V lost 5 bases and J lost 10; bases outside the gene matches: 5. The germline CDR1 and CDR2 sequences are SGHTA and FQGNSA. The CDR3 loop is CASSHGTGESPLHF. The CDR3 DNA reads as TGTGCCAGCAGCCATGGGACAGGGGAATCACCCCTCCACTTT.

The chain uses TRBV4-1 and TRBJ1-3, with 7 bases aligning to TRBD1. The CDR3 has 17 residues. In germline, CDR1 is MGHRA, CDR2 YSYEKL. The J segment lost 2 bases and the V segment lost 3 bases, leaving 10 bases of the junction unmatched. CDR3 sequence: CASSHDTDRVAGNTIYF. CDR3 bases: TGCGCCAGCAGCCATGATACTGACAGGGTTGCTGGAAACACCATATATTTT.

The rearrangement joins TRBV19 to TRBJ2-3; 8 bases are shared with TRBD2. The CDR3 spans 13 residues. Germline values: CDR1 LNHDA, CDR2 SQIVND (reference sequence). Germline trimming cut 6 bases from V and 4 bases from J; bases unmatched to any gene: 3. The DNA of the CDR3 is TGTGCCAGTAGCGGGGGGGCTCCAGATACGCAGTATTTT. Translated, it gives CASSGGAPDTQYF.

In DNA, the CDR3 is TGTGCCAGCAGTTCCGGACAGGGGGTTAGGTCTGAAGCTTTCTTT. This sequence encodes CASSSGQGVRSEAFF. This chain connects TRBV6-5 to TRBJ1-1, with 10 positions matching TRBD1. The CDR3 is 15 amino acids. Germline V gene lookup returns CDR1 MNHEY and CDR2 SVGAGI. J was trimmed by 6 bases and V by 4 bases; bases with no gene match: 8.

The V and J genes are TRBV18 and TRBJ1-3, with a weak D call TRBD1 (5 bases). The CDR3 is made up of 16 amino acids. V was clipped by 3 bases and J by 0 bases, with 12 bases between them. Germline V gives CDR1 KGHSH, CDR2 LQKENI. The CDR3: CASSPQGGDSGNTIYF. CDR3 bases: TGTGCCAGCTCACCCCAGGGAGGCGACTCTGGAAACACCATATATTTT.

The chain has TRBV15 and TRBJ1-1, with D hard to call. V was cut by 1 base and J by 10 bases, with 10 bases left in between. In germline, CDR1 is LNHNV, CDR2 YYDKDF (reference sequence). The CDR3 spans 12 residues. CDR3 sequence (DNA): TGTGCCACCAGCAGAGGGGCAGGTCGAGCTTTCTTT. This codes for CATSRGAGRAFF. Full variable domain (rest looked up from reference TRBV15 and TRBJ1-1): DAMVIQNPRYQVTQFGKPVTLSCSQTLNHNVMYWYQQKSSQAPKLLFHYYDKDFNNEADTPDNFQSRRPNTSFCFLDIRSPGLGDTAMYLCATSRGAGRAFFGQGTRLTVV.

This sequence joins TRBV5-4 and TRBJ2-7; TRBD2 aligns across 15 bases. CDR1 and CDR2 from the germline V gene are SGHNT and YYREEE (reference sequence). With 4 bases clipped from V and 2 bases from J, the junction kept 7 bases outside the gene matches. This CDR3 region has 17 residues. The CDR3: CASSPGTSGGNAYEQYF. In DNA form, the CDR3 reads TGTGCCAGCAGCCCAGGGACTAGCGGGGGGAATGCCTACGAGCAGTACTTC.

A single count supports this clone. The V call is TRBV11-1, the J call TRBJ2-5; 7 nucleotides align to TRBD1. CDR3 length: 14 amino acids. CDR1 and CDR2 from the germline V gene are SGHAT and FQDESV (reference sequence). V shed 6 bases and J 2 bases; nucleotides not matched to a gene: 6. The CDR3: CASRAGTAQETQYF. CDR3 coding DNA: TGTGCCAGCAGAGCCGGGACAGCGCAAGAGACCCAGTACTTC.

The chain carries TRBV7-2 and TRBJ1-6; 7 nucleotides line up with TRBD1. The CDR3 extends over 16 amino acids. Germline V gene lookup returns CDR1 SGHTA and CDR2 FQGNSA. V trimming: 3 bases; J trimming: 6 bases; junction bases outside the gene matches: 8. The CDR3 region is CASSFSTGQTNSPLHF. CDR3 sequence (DNA): TGTGCCAGCAGCTTCTCTACGGGACAGACTAATTCACCCCTCCACTTT. The variable domain in full, completed from reference TRBV7-2 and TRBJ1-6, reads GAGVSQSPSNKVTEKGKDVELRCDPISGHTALYWYRQSLGQGLEFLIYFQGNSAPDKSGLPSDRFSAERTGGSVSTLTIQRTQQEDSAVYLCASSFSTGQTNSPLHFGNGTRLTVT.

The gene calls are TRBV27 and TRBJ2-7; no clear D. The germline V gene has CDR1 MNHEY and CDR2 SMNVEV (reference sequence). This CDR3 contains 13 residues. The V and J ends lost 2 bases and 2 bases respectively, with 7 bases between them. CDR3 bases: TGTGCCAGCAGTTTAAGAGGAACCTACGAGCAGTACTTC. Protein product: CASSLRGTYEQYF.

This sequence joins TRBV9 and TRBJ1-2; 10 bases map to TRBD1. This CDR3 is 14 amino acids long. From germline, CDR1 is SGDLS and CDR2 YYNGEE. Losses at the gene ends were 2 bases for V and 6 bases for J; bases not matched to a gene: 4. The CDR3 is CASSVSDRGHGYTF. The CDR3 nucleotides read TGTGCCAGCAGCGTGAGTGACAGGGGGCATGGCTACACCTTC. The variable domain in full, with the rest retrieved from reference TRBV9 and TRBJ1-2, is DSGVTQTPKHLITATGQRVTLRCSPRSGDLSVYWYQQSLDQGLQFLIQYYNGEERAKGNILERFSAQQFPDLHSELNLSSLELGDSALYFCASSVSDRGHGYTFGSGTRLTVV.

This chain links TRBV5-4 with TRBJ1-1; no reliable D call. The CDR3 sequence is 13 residues long. Trimming took 0 bases from V and 6 from J, leaving 9 bases between them. Per germline, CDR1 SGHNT and CDR2 YYREEE (reference sequence). The CDR3 nucleotides read TGTGCCAGCAGCTTGGGGGCCCGGCCTGAAGCTTTCTTT. Protein: CASSLGARPEAFF.

The chain combines TRBV28 with TRBJ1-3, with 7 bases aligning to TRBD1. Germline-derived CDR1 and CDR2 are MDHEN and SYDVKM. The CDR3 consists of 14 residues. J gave up 4 bases and V 7 bases, and 7 bases lay outside the gene matches. The CDR3 loop reads CASNPTGIGNTIYF. The CDR3 region has the DNA TGTGCCAGCAACCCGACAGGGATCGGAAACACCATATATTTT.

The chain has TRBV7-9 and TRBJ2-7, with D perhaps matching TRBD1 (6 bases). The CDR3 spans 14 residues. From germline, CDR1 is SEHNR and CDR2 FQNEAQ (reference sequence). V lost 5 bases and J lost 2, with 13 bases in between. The CDR3 region is CASSQQGIPYEQYF. The CDR3 nucleotides are TGTGCCAGCAGCCAGCAGGGGATCCCCTACGAGCAGTACTTC.